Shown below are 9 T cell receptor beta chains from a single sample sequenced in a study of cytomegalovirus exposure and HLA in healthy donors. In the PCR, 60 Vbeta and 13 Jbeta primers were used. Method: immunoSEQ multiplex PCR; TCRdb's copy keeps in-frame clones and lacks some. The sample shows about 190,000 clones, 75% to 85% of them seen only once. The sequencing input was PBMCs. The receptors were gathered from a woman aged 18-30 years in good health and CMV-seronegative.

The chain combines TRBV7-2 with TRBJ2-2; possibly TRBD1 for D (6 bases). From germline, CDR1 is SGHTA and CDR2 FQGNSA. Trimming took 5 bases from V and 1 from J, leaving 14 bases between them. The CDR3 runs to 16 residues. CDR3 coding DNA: TGTGCCAGCAGCGGACCCGGGACAAAGAACACCGGGGAGCTGTTTTTT. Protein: CASSGPGTKNTGELFF.

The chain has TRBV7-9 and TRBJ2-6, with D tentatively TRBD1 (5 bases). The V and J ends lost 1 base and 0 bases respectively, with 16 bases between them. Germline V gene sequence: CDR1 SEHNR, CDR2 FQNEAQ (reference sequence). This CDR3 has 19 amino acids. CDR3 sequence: CASSLGAGWGISGANVLTF. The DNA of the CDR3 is TGTGCCAGCAGCTTAGGGGCAGGGTGGGGCATCTCTGGGGCCAACGTCCTGACTTTC. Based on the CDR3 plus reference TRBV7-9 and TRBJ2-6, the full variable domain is DTGVSQNPRHKITKRGQNVTFRCDPISEHNRLYWYRQTLGQGPEFLTYFQNEAQLEKSRLLSDRFSAERPKGSFSTLEIQRTEQGDSAMYLCASSLGAGWGISGANVLTFGAGSRLTVL.

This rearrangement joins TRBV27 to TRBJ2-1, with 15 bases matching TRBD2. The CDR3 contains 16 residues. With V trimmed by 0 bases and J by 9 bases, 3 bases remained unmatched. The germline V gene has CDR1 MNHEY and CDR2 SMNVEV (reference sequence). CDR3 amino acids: CASSLSWTSGRVEQFF. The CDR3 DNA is TGTGCCAGCAGTTTATCGTGGACTAGCGGGAGGGTTGAGCAGTTCTTC.

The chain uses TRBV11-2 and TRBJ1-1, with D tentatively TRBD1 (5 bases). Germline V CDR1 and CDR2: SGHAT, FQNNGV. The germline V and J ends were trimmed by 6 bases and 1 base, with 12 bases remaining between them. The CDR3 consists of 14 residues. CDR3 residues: CASRGPAPNTEAFF. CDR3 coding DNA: TGTGCCAGCAGGGGGCCAGCACCGAACACTGAAGCTTTCTTT.

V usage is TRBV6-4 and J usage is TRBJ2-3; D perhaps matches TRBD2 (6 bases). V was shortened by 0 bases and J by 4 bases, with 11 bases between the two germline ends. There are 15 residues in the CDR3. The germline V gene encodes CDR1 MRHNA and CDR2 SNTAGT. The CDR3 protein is CASSDSGGRADTQYF. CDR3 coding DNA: TGTGCCAGCAGTGACTCCGGGGGTAGGGCAGATACGCAGTATTTT.

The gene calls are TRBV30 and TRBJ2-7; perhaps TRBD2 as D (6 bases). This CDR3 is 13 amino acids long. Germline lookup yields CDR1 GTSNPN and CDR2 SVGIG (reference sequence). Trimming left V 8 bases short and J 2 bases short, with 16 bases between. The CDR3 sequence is CAGDPGEAYEQYF. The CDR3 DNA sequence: TGTGCCGGAGATCCGGGAGAGGCCTACGAGCAGTACTTC.

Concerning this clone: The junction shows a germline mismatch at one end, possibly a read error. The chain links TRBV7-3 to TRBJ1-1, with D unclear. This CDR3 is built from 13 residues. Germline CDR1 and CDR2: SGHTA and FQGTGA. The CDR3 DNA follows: TGTGCCAGCAGCTTAGCCGGGAACCCTGAAGCTTTCTTT. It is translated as CASSLAGNPEAFF. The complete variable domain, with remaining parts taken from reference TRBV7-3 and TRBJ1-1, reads GAGVSQTPSNKVTEKGKYVELRCDPISGHTALYWYRQSLGQGPEFLIYFQGTGAADDSGLPNDRFFAVRPEGSVSTLKIQRTERGDSAVYLCASSLAGNPEAFFGQGTRLTVV.

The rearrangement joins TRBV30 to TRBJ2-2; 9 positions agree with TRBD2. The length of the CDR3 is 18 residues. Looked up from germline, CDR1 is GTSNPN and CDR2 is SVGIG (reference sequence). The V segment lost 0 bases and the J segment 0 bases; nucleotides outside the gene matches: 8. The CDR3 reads CAWSVRSGLATNTGELFF. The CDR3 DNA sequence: TGTGCCTGGAGTGTAAGGTCCGGACTAGCGACGAACACCGGGGAGCTGTTTTTT.

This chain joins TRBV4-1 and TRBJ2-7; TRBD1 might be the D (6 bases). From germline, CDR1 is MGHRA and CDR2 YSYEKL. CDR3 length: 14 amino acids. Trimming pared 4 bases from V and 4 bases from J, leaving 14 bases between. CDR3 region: CASSPGEFAYEQYF. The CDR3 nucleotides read TGCGCCAGCAGCCCAGGGGAGTTCGCATACGAGCAGTACTTC.